This T cell receptor beta chain emerged from a study of PD-1 blockade in classical Hodgkin lymphoma. Study results and caveats: What drove the repertoire differences, possibly disease activity or prior therapy, has not been defined. Complete responders possessed baseline diversity comparable to newly diagnosed patients. Relapsed/refractory patients reportedly had the lowest baseline TCR diversity, below newly diagnosed patients, who were below healthy donors.

This clone was detected a few times. The target antigen is unknown. Using immunoSEQ multiplex PCR, the repertoire was profiled, and TCRdb retains in-frame clones only, with some absent. The sample records fewer than 95,000 clones, 83% being singletons. Regarding time point: cycle 4 day 1 (C4D1), after more than five weeks of nivolumab. Each of the patients experienced relapse following autologous stem cell transplantation, and their brentuximab vedotin exposure differed. The sequence was obtained from a human donor with classical Hodgkin lymphoma. Sample: peripheral blood mononuclear cells (PBMCs), taken before the fourth cycle of nivolumab.

CDR3 amino acids: CASSLYPGTDTQYF. The CDR3 coding sequence is TGCGCCAGCAGCTTGTACCCCGGAACAGATACGCAGTATTTT. This chain links TRBV5-1 with TRBJ2-3; D remains ambiguous. From germline, CDR1 is SGHRS and CDR2 YFSETQ. V was trimmed by 1 base and J by 3 bases, leaving 9 bases between them. The CDR3 runs 14 residues.